The 3 T cell receptor beta chains below were found in one sample sequenced in a study of T cells in Graves' hyperthyroidism and ophthalmopathy. RNA transcripts provided the source from which TCR beta CDR3 regions were amplified. When the TCR CDR3 underwent first-round RT-PCR, the HTBI primer set was used. TCRdb re-called the multiplex PCR reads through MiXCR, storing one row per CDR3 protein. Of roughly 400,000 distinct CDR3 sequences listed, around 15% are singletons. The sequenced sample consisted of blood. The receptor set was obtained from a middle-aged man with Graves' ophthalmopathy.

This clonotype was recorded many times. The chain is built from TRBV6-1 and TRBJ2-1; TRBD2 matches at 14 bases. The CDR3 runs to 18 residues. Trimming at V came to 8 bases and at J to 8 bases, leaving 17 bases not matched to a gene. Germline values: CDR1 MNHNS, CDR2 SASEGT. The CDR3 DNA is TGTGCCAGCTCCCGGGGCCCGGGCGGACTAGCGGGAGGTCATGAGCAGTTCTTC. It translates to CASSRGPGGLAGGHEQFF.

This clonotype was seen repeatedly, ten times or more. The rearrangement joins TRBV11-2 to TRBJ2-7; possibly TRBD2 for D (6 bases). Trimming took 1 base from V and 0 from J, leaving 13 bases between them. The CDR3 runs 16 residues. Germline V gives CDR1 SGHAT, CDR2 FQNNGV. The CDR3 here is CASSLGAVAVSYEQYF. Written as DNA, the CDR3 is TGTGCCAGCAGCTTAGGCGCGGTAGCGGTCTCCTACGAGCAGTACTTC.

This clonotype was seen more than once but under ten times. The chain links TRBV24-1 to TRBJ2-2, with D perhaps given as TRBD1 or TRBD2 (5 bases each). The CDR3 covers 16 residues. Trimming pared 4 bases from V and 1 base from J, leaving 12 bases between. Germline lookup yields CDR1 KGHDR and CDR2 SFDVKD. This chain's CDR3 is CATSDPGGQNTGELFF. The CDR3 bases are TGTGCCACCAGTGACCCTGGAGGACAGAACACCGGGGAGCTGTTTTTT.